Below, one T cell receptor (beta chain) is given with its context. This record comes from a study of blood T cell repertoires in COVID-19. About the research overall: The analysed material was cDNA or gDNA that came from T cells, B-cell-depleted T cells, or PBMCs.

V lost 4 bases, J lost 6 bases, and 16 bases lay in between. Looked up from germline, CDR1 is MNHEY and CDR2 is SVGAGI. This CDR3 is built from 15 residues. Per the authors' pipeline: Reference gene primer amplification gave nucleated cell count estimates. Method: immunoSEQ multiplex PCR; TCRdb's copy keeps in-frame clones and lacks some. Clone size and V and J calls were adopted from that table, with D and trimming inferred from the DNA. This table holds under 200,000 clones, approximately 86% found once. The rearrangement joins TRBV6-5 to TRBJ1-5; perhaps TRBD1 as D (5 bases). The source material was peripheral blood. The source of this sequence is an elderly woman with acute or convalescent COVID-19. CDR3 region: CASSFLQGSGQPQHF. In nucleotides, the CDR3 is TGTGCCAGCAGTTTCCTGCAGGGTTCTGGTCAGCCCCAGCATTTT.